Listed below are T cell receptor beta chains from one sample, sequenced in a study of circulating tumor DNA in untreated peripheral T-cell lymphoma. TCRdb's copy holds only in-frame clones and misses some; the assay was immunoSEQ multiplex PCR. The sample lists 6,600 or so clones, 62% occurring once. Sample: tumor tissue. The receptors were sampled from a human donor with peripheral T-cell lymphoma. The CDR3 runs from the conserved cysteine through the conserved F or W. The D gene is left open where the match is weak. Expanded clones are given a class, and other clones once, few, many or no size at all.

-	TRBV5-1	TRBD1	CASSSRTGSSYGYTF
few	TRBV6-8	-	CASSYDGATNEKLFF
once	TRBV11-3	-	CASSSVGGHRSYNEQFF
-	TRBV28	-	CASSLSLGILNTEAFF
-	TRBV7-7	TRBD1	CASSSLGQGFLDYGYTF
-	TRBV28	-	CASSLWSRGGETQYF
-	TRBV19	TRBD2	CASRRGGPYNEQFF
few	TRBV5-1	-	CASSPGGGVVTEAFF
-	TRBV5-1	-	CASSTTGGNQPQHF
-	TRBV19	-	CASRHREKETQYF
-	TRBV15	TRBD2	CATSRGKGGSLQDTQYF
-	TRBV18	TRBD1	CASSQSVGQGSEQYF
medium-sized	TRBV11-3	TRBD2	CASSLTPGLAGGKDTQYF
-	TRBV6-8	-	CASSESDSYEQYF
-	TRBV29-1	-	CSVEAYTLDAESSYEQYF
-	TRBV19	TRBD1	CASSIEGTGIYGYTF
-	TRBV18	-	CASSVNTEGVEYF
-	TRBV6-8	TRBD1	CASRRDRVKNAKNIQYF
once	TRBV19	TRBD1	CASSMRTGRDTEVFF
few	TRBV11-3	TRBD2	CASSFGTSGADTQYF
-	TRBV19	-	CASSIVSGEQFF
-	TRBV19	TRBD1	CASSPEGQGLGTGELFF
few	TRBV11-3	TRBD1	CASSLGVGGPDTQYF
-	TRBV15	TRBD2	CATVERGYMETQYF
few	TRBV19	-	CASTNRGGDTEAFF
-	TRBV10-3	-	CASRQGLNTEAFF
-	TRBV11-3	-	CASSLKAIRENTEAFF
-	TRBV15	-	CATSRDRTLGGYTF
-	TRBV7-1	TRBD1	CASSSEDRGLPDTQYF
-	TRBV7-6	TRBD1	CASSPTGGTGNTIYF
-	TRBV6-8	TRBD1	CASSYGTDATYGYTF
-	TRBV11-3	-	CASSLTSIQETQYF
-	TRBV14	TRBD1	CASRGQGNYEQYF
few	TRBV6-7	-	CASSYPARGDTGELFF
-	TRBV10-2	TRBD2	CASSEIGAGGLPDTQYF
-	TRBV6-8	-	CASRVVGPSDTQYF
-	TRBV30	-	CAWATRLGNTIYF
-	TRBV4-1	TRBD2	CASRRTGLAGPNEQFF
-	TRBV28	-	CASHDGGQSRSPLHF
once	TRBV7-6	-	CASSPATLGEFGYGYTF
-	TRBV19	-	CASSPDRWIDQPQHF
few	TRBV30	TRBD2	CACPGTSGFYEQYF
-	TRBV6-8	-	CASSERGTFTGGYTF
medium-sized	TRBV12-5	-	CASGITTGELFF
-	TRBV19	-	CASSRHRGGGRRLGGNEQFF
few	TRBV19	-	CASSISSLFMGALNDYNEQFF
few	TRBV19	TRBD1	CASSPGTGRNQPQHF
-	TRBV5-1	-	CASSQDGIQSIDTQYF
-	TRBV19	-	CASSMGWGEAYNEQFF
-	TRBV19	-	CASSVHPGQPQHF
few	TRBV18	-	CASSPITGLYDTEAFF
-	TRBV12-5	TRBD1	CASSSRDRGFFRGNQPQYF
-	TRBV19	-	CASSIYGGSFSTDTQYF